Listed below are T cell receptor beta chains from one sample, sequenced in a study of OX40 agonist ivuxolimab in advanced cancers. Measured with immunoSEQ multiplex PCR; TCRdb has only the in-frame clones, and not every one. Of tens of thousands of clones listed, 90% to 95% were seen once; the top ten hold 1.1%. The starting material was CD4+ or CD8+ T cells sorted from blood, obtained in a trial of the OX40 agonist ivuxolimab. The receptors were sampled from an adult with an advanced solid tumor such as melanoma, head and neck, liver or kidney cancer. Each CDR3 is given with its conserved first and last residue. D genes are given only for firm matches. For some rows the clone size is stated as once, few or many, or as a class when expanded; others skip it.

length | size | D | J | V | CDR3 | DNA
14 | . | . | TRBJ2-6 | TRBV6-5 | CASSWGAGANVLTF | TGTGCCAGCAGTTGGGGGGCGGGGGCCAACGTCCTGACTTTC
12 | . | TRBD2 | TRBJ2-7 | TRBV11-2 | CASSREGDEQYF | TGTGCCAGCAGCCGGGAGGGCGACGAGCAGTACTTC
14 | . | . | TRBJ1-1 | TRBV5-1 | CASSLGAGAREAFF | TGCGCCAGCAGCTTGGGCGCAGGAGCACGTGAAGCTTTCTTT
15 | . | TRBD1 | TRBJ1-3 | TRBV9 | CASSIRDRDGNTIYF | TGTGCCAGCAGCATCCGGGACAGGGATGGAAACACCATATATTTT
18 | . | . | TRBJ2-3 | TRBV18 | CASSPFIPRVQSLDTQYF | TGTGCCAGCTCACCATTCATACCCAGGGTTCAAAGTCTTGATACGCAGTATTTT
15 | . | TRBD1 | TRBJ2-7 | TRBV5-4 | CASSRHGTGIYEQYF | TGTGCCAGCAGCCGCCATGGGACAGGGATCTACGAGCAGTACTTC
14 | once | TRBD1 | TRBJ1-1 | TRBV6-5 | CASSRTGGLTEAFF | TGTGCCAGCAGTAGGACAGGGGGGTTGACTGAAGCTTTCTTT
14 | . | TRBD2 | TRBJ2-1 | TRBV5-1 | CATRLADTYNEQFF | TGCGCCACCAGACTAGCGGACACCTACAATGAGCAGTTCTTC
15 | . | TRBD2 | TRBJ2-1 | TRBV5-1 | CASSLELAGAGEQFF | TGCGCCAGCAGCTTGGAGCTAGCGGGAGCGGGTGAGCAGTTCTTC
13 | . | . | TRBJ2-7 | TRBV28 | CASRGDVSYEQYF | TGTGCCAGCAGGGGGGACGTCTCCTACGAGCAGTACTTC
14 | . | . | TRBJ1-6 | TRBV6-6 | CASSFRQEKSPLHF | TGTGCCAGCAGTTTCCGACAGGAGAAATCCCCCCTCCACTTT
15 | once | . | TRBJ1-4 | TRBV6-6 | CASSYSGSLSEKLFF | TGTGCCAGCAGTTACTCAGGAAGCCTGTCTGAAAAACTGTTTTTT
14 | . | . | TRBJ2-1 | TRBV29-1 | CSVATRGDSNEQFF | TGCAGCGTAGCTACTAGGGGAGACAGCAATGAGCAGTTCTTC